The following is a T cell receptor beta chain sequence with its context. Antigen unknown. The sample belongs to a study of long-term antiretroviral therapy in people with HIV. Whole-study findings and limits: Adherence to ART, viral resistance and therapy changes lacked any data. Clones expanded before ART dominated the repertoire at all time points. Although diversity increased after ART, it remained lower than in transplant donor controls.

Version v3.0 of the immunoSEQ assay was performed at survey level. Generated by immunoSEQ multiplex PCR, the TCRdb table keeps only in-frame clones and is missing some. The sample has approximately 17,000 clones; 76% are singletons. The material sequenced was unsorted PBMCs, taken 2.5 years before starting antiretroviral therapy. The clonotype comes from a woman in her 50s with HIV.

CDR3 residues: CASSLGTGSTDTQYF. CDR3 coding DNA: TGTGCCAGCAGCTTGGGGACAGGGTCTACAGATACGCAGTATTTT. This sequence joins TRBV7-9 and TRBJ2-3; 9 nucleotides agree with TRBD1. V was pared by 3 bases and J by 3 bases, with 4 bases of the junction left unmatched. The CDR3 extends over 15 amino acids. The germline gives CDR1 SEHNR, CDR2 FQNEAQ (reference sequence). Looking up the rest from reference TRBV7-9 and TRBJ2-3 gives the full variable domain: DTGVSQNPRHKITKRGQNVTFRCDPISEHNRLYWYRQTLGQGPEFLTYFQNEAQLEKSRLLSDRFSAERPKGSFSTLEIQRTEQGDSAMYLCASSLGTGSTDTQYFGPGTRLTVL.